The 9 T cell receptor beta chains below were found in one sample sequenced in a study of T cell responses to AZD1222 COVID-19 vaccine (dated by TCRdb to the early 2020s). The time point label for this specimen denotes: baseline before first vaccination. The library was obtained by the immunoSEQ multiplex PCR assay. TCRdb retrieved this table from immuneACCESS and kept in-frame rearrangements only. Not all clones are present; in checked studies, unresolved V genes account for under half, and no reason is known for the remainder. The table for this sample lists some 150,000 clones; around 88% of them were counted only once. The ten biggest clones cover 2.2% of the sample. The sequencing used peripheral blood, collected on day 0 of AZD1222 vaccination. These receptor sequences come from an adult in good health.

The gene calls are TRBV5-1 and TRBJ2-3; 9 bases are shared with TRBD2. Per germline, CDR1 SGHRS and CDR2 YFSETQ. The CDR3 runs 14 residues. V lost 3 bases and J lost 7; bases outside the gene matches: 6. CDR3 in DNA: TGCGCCAGCAGCTGGGGGACTAGCTCAAATACGCAGTATTTT. It codes for CASSWGTSSNTQYF.

The chain recombines TRBV5-6 with TRBJ2-5; D is undetermined. CDR3 length equals 13 residues. Per the germline V gene, CDR1 is SGHDT and CDR2 is YYEEEE. V was clipped by 0 bases and J by 4 bases, with 7 bases between them. CDR3 loop: CASSLGLRETQYF. CDR3 bases: TGTGCCAGCAGCTTGGGACTTCGAGAGACCCAGTACTTC.

The V and J genes are TRBV11-3 and TRBJ2-1; D unclear. The germline V gene encodes CDR1 SGHNT and CDR2 YENEEA. The CDR3 runs to 17 residues. Trimming took 5 bases from V and 4 from J, leaving 21 bases between them. CDR3 nucleotide sequence: TGTGCCAGCAGCCCGTCCCAACGGACCTCGAGATACAATGAGCAGTTCTTC. Protein sequence: CASSPSQRTSRYNEQFF.

The V call is TRBV20-1, the J call TRBJ2-7; 11 positions agree with TRBD1. Germline CDR1 is DFQATT and CDR2 is SNEGSKA (reference sequence). The CDR3 runs 15 residues. Trimming cost V 3 bases and J 5 bases; bases outside gene matches: 9. The CDR3 region is CSASLPGTGGNEQYF. DNA of the CDR3: TGCAGTGCTAGTCTTCCCGGGACAGGGGGAAACGAGCAGTACTTC.

The chain employs TRBV29-1 and TRBJ1-1; 7 bases are a match to TRBD1. The CDR3 covers 12 residues. Germline V lookup: CDR1 SQVTM, CDR2 ANQGSEA. V shed 4 bases and J 5 bases; nucleotides not matched to a gene: 4. The DNA of the CDR3 is TGCAGCGTTGCGCAGGGGGTAACTGAAGCTTTCTTT. Translating gives CSVAQGVTEAFF.

The rearrangement uses TRBV7-6 and TRBJ2-3, with D maybe TRBD2 (5 bases). With 0 bases removed from V and 2 bases from J, the gap between germline ends came to 9 bases. The CDR3 contains 15 residues. CDR1 is SGHVS, CDR2 FNYEAQ, per germline. The CDR3 bases are TGTGCCAGCAGCTTAGCGTCCGGGAACACAGATACGCAGTATTTT. Translation gives CASSLASGNTDTQYF.

The chain is built from TRBV7-8 and TRBJ1-6; D may be TRBD1 (5 bases). The CDR3 is made up of 13 amino acids. CDR1 is SGHVS and CDR2 is FQNEAQ in the germline V gene. With 11 bases removed from V and 0 bases from J, the gap between germline ends came to 8 bases. The CDR3 DNA follows: TGTGCCGGGGCCAGCTCCTATAATTCACCCCTCCACTTT. The encoded protein is CAGASSYNSPLHF.

V usage is TRBV6-1 and J usage is TRBJ1-2; no clear D gene. The CDR3 is 13 amino acids. CDR1 and CDR2 (germline): MNHNS, SASEGT. Trimming shortened V by 2 bases and J by 8 bases, and 12 bases separated the two germline ends. The CDR3 nucleotides read TGTGCCAGCAGTGAACTAGGCCACATAGGCTACACCTTC. Translation: CASSELGHIGYTF.

The genes are TRBV19 and TRBJ2-3, with D perhaps TRBD2 (5 bases). Trimming stripped 5 bases from V and 0 bases from J, with 18 bases between. This CDR3 is 17 amino acids long. CDR1 is LNHDA, CDR2 SQIVND, per germline (reference sequence). CDR3 coding DNA: TGTGCCAGTAGTCTTGGTCGATCGGACTCTAGCACAGATACGCAGTATTTT. As protein: CASSLGRSDSSTDTQYF.